Listed here are 16 T cell receptor beta chains from one sample, sequenced in a study of cytomegalovirus exposure and HLA in healthy donors. Clones were read by immunoSEQ multiplex PCR, and TCRdb kept only the in-frame ones, dropping some. The sample holds 150,000 to 200,000 clones; roughly 80% are singletons and the top ten take about 2.3%. Sequences were obtained from PBMCs. The receptors were gathered from a man between 25 and 39 years old in good health and CMV-seropositive.

This clone was seen once. This sequence joins TRBV4-1 and TRBJ1-1; 8 bases are a match to TRBD1. CDR1 is MGHRA and CDR2 is YSYEKL in the germline V gene. The CDR3 totals 16 residues. V was clipped by 0 bases and J by 5 bases; unmatched bases: 8. CDR3 sequence reads: CASSQDVTGALTEAFF. The CDR3, as DNA: TGCGCCAGCAGCCAAGATGTGACAGGGGCGTTAACTGAAGCTTTCTTT.

This clone was detected only a few times. The J gene is TRBJ1-2, the V gene TRBV6-6; TRBD1 might be the D (6 bases). The ends were cut back, 0 bases at V and 8 bases at J, with 7 bases in the middle. The CDR3 length is 12 residues. CDR1 is MNHNY and CDR2 is SVGAGI in the germline V gene (reference sequence). CDR3: CASSYSTGGYTF. The CDR3 DNA reads TGTGCCAGCAGTTACTCGACAGGAGGCTACACCTTC.

The chain uses TRBV5-4 and TRBJ2-7; 8 positions agree with TRBD2. CDR3 length: 13 amino acids. V lost 4 bases and J lost 6; bases outside the gene matches: 6. Germline V gene sequence: CDR1 SGHNT, CDR2 YYREEE (reference sequence). The CDR3 here is CASSLGGGGEQYF. The CDR3 DNA is TGTGCCAGCAGCCTCGGGGGGGGCGGCGAGCAGTACTTC.

This chain connects TRBV30 to TRBJ2-3; D gene unclear. The CDR3 runs to 13 residues. CDR1 is GTSNPN, CDR2 SVGIG, per germline (reference sequence). Trimming took 0 bases from V and 4 from J, leaving 8 bases between them. CDR3 bases: TGTGCCTGGAGTGTACCGAGCCCAGATACGCAGTATTTT. Amino acids: CAWSVPSPDTQYF.

The V and J genes are TRBV7-6 and TRBJ2-5, with TRBD2 matching over 7 bases. In germline, CDR1 is SGHVS, CDR2 FNYEAQ. The CDR3 length is 16 residues. The J segment lost 2 bases and the V segment lost 2 bases, leaving 8 bases of the junction unmatched. CDR3 in amino acids: CASSLSFLGRQETQYF. The CDR3 DNA sequence: TGTGCCAGCAGCTTAAGTTTCCTCGGGAGGCAAGAGACCCAGTACTTC.

V usage is TRBV7-3 and J usage is TRBJ2-1; D possibly corresponds to TRBD2 (5 bases). CDR1 and CDR2 (germline): SGHTA, FQGTGA. The CDR3 totals 13 residues. Between the trimmed V and J ends, which lost 3 bases and 10 bases, there was a span of 13 bases. The CDR3 coding sequence is TGTGCCAGCAGCTTCTACCTAACTAGGGAGCAGTTCTTC. Its translation is CASSFYLTREQFF.

V gene TRBV4-1 combines with J gene TRBJ1-1, with TRBD1 identical over 7 bases. The germline V gene has CDR1 MGHRA and CDR2 YSYEKL. V was pared by 3 bases and J by 7 bases, with 11 bases of the junction left unmatched. CDR3 length equals 15 residues. The CDR3 loop is CASSQTNRGAYEAFF. The CDR3 nucleotides are TGCGCCAGCAGCCAGACAAACAGGGGCGCCTATGAAGCTTTCTTT.

This chain uses TRBV6-5 with TRBJ2-3; TRBD2 might be the D (6 bases). In germline, CDR1 is MNHEY, CDR2 SVGAGI. The CDR3 runs to 15 residues. V gave up 6 bases and J gave up 0 bases, with 13 bases separating them. In nucleotides, the CDR3 is TGTGCCAGCAGCCGGGACGGACTAAGCACAGATACGCAGTATTTT. As protein: CASSRDGLSTDTQYF.

The chain couples TRBV27 to TRBJ1-5, with D possibly matching TRBD1 (5 bases). CDR1 MNHEY and CDR2 SMNVEV come from the germline V gene (reference sequence). V lost 1 base and J 5 bases, leaving 9 bases between the germline ends. CDR3 length: 14 residues. CDR3 in amino acids: CASSLWGGDQPQHF. The CDR3 bases are TGTGCCAGCAGTTTATGGGGCGGGGATCAGCCCCAGCATTTT.

The chain recombines TRBV9 with TRBJ2-7; D is possibly TRBD2 (5 bases). Germline CDR1 is SGDLS and CDR2 is YYNGEE. CDR3 length equals 15 residues. Deletions cut 0 bases from V and 0 bases from J, with 10 bases between. Written as DNA, the CDR3 is TGTGCCAGCAGCGTAGCGACGGGATTCTCCTACGAGCAGTACTTC. Its protein is CASSVATGFSYEQYF.

The rearrangement uses TRBV7-2 and TRBJ2-7; D is possibly TRBD1 (7 bases). This CDR3 is built from 15 residues. Germline lookup yields CDR1 SGHTA and CDR2 FQGNSA. Deletions cut 2 bases from V and 2 bases from J, with 13 bases between. The CDR3 region is CASSLQGGRTYEQYF. The CDR3, as DNA: TGTGCCAGCAGCTTACAGGGGGGAAGAACCTACGAGCAGTACTTC. The full variable domain, completed using reference TRBV7-2 and TRBJ2-7, is GAGVSQSPSNKVTEKGKDVELRCDPISGHTALYWYRQSLGQGLEFLIYFQGNSAPDKSGLPSDRFSAERTGGSVSTLTIQRTQQEDSAVYLCASSLQGGRTYEQYFGPGTRLTVT.

Written as DNA, the CDR3 is TGTGCCAGCAGTGTTAGTGCGGGGACTGAAGCTTTCTTT. It encodes CASSVSAGTEAFF. The genes are TRBV27 and TRBJ1-1; no firm D call. Deletions cut 5 bases from V and 5 bases from J, with 12 bases between. CDR1 and CDR2 (germline): MNHEY, SMNVEV (reference sequence). CDR3 length equals 13 residues.

The chain is built from TRBV30 and TRBJ1-2; TRBD1 agrees at 7 bases. Germline V gives CDR1 GTSNPN, CDR2 SVGIG (reference sequence). The CDR3 extends over 12 amino acids. V was clipped by 1 base and J by 7 bases; unmatched bases: 3. The CDR3 nucleotides are TGTGCCTGGAGTGCAGGGGGGCCTGGCTACACCTTC. Its protein is CAWSAGGPGYTF. The full variable domain, rest sourced from reference TRBV30 and TRBJ1-2, is SQTIHQWPATLVQPVGSPLSLECTVEGTSNPNLYWYRQAAGRGLQLLFYSVGIGQISSEVPQNLSASRPQDRQFILSSKKLLLSDSGFYLCAWSAGGPGYTFGSGTRLTVV.

The rearrangement uses TRBV11-2 and TRBJ2-1; possible D gene TRBD2, 6 bases. CDR3 size: 16 residues. CDR1 is SGHAT, CDR2 FQNNGV, per germline. Trimming cost V 4 bases and J 1 base, with 14 bases left between them. The CDR3 DNA follows: TGTGCCAGCAGCTCCTCCTCGGGGGAATCCTACAATGAGCAGTTCTTC. This translates into CASSSSSGESYNEQFF. Drawing the rest from reference TRBV11-2 and TRBJ2-1, the complete variable domain is EAGVAQSPRYKIIEKRQSVAFWCNPISGHATLYWYQQILGQGPKLLIQFQNNGVVDDSQLPKDRFSAERLKGVDSTLKIQPAKLEDSAVYLCASSSSSGESYNEQFFGPGTRLTVL.

V and J are TRBV7-9 and TRBJ2-1, with TRBD2 identical over 7 bases. Germline assignment: CDR1 SEHNR and CDR2 FQNEAQ (reference sequence). CDR3 length: 13 amino acids. Unmatched junction bases numbered 15, after V lost 7 bases and J lost 15 bases. The CDR3 loop reads CASTPWEGKEAFF. CDR3 coding DNA: TGTGCCAGCACCCCTTGGGAGGGAAAGGAGGCGTTCTTC.

The gene calls are TRBV2 and TRBJ2-7; 7 nucleotides align to TRBD1. CDR3 length: 12 amino acids. Germline assignment: CDR1 SNHLY and CDR2 FYNNEI. V was clipped by 6 bases and J by 9 bases; unmatched bases: 8. Here the CDR3 reads CASRLDRLGQYF. In nucleotides, the CDR3 is TGTGCCAGCAGACTGGACAGGCTGGGGCAGTACTTC.